One sample yielded the 22 T cell receptor beta chains listed below, sequenced in a study of cytomegalovirus exposure and HLA in healthy donors. A multiplex PCR was run with 60 Vbeta primers and 13 Jbeta primers. Assay: immunoSEQ multiplex PCR; the TCRdb copy retains only in-frame clones and omits some. The sample includes about 130,000 clones, around 80% of them seen just once. Input material: PBMCs. All receptors derive from a woman aged 25 to 39 in good health and CMV-seronegative.

The chain's CDR3 is CAIMGQVGQPQHF. The CDR3 DNA sequence: TGTGCCATCATGGGCCAGGTTGGACAGCCCCAGCATTTT. This chain joins TRBV10-3 and TRBJ1-5; D not certain. The V end lost 7 bases, the J end lost 7 bases, and 14 bases lay between the germline ends. This CDR3 comprises 13 residues. The germline CDR1 and CDR2 sequences are ENHRY and SYGVKD.

This clone is a singleton in its sample. The V and J genes are TRBV6-1 and TRBJ2-5, with 12 bases identical to TRBD2. From germline, CDR1 is MNHNS and CDR2 SASEGT. There are 18 residues in the CDR3. J gave up 2 bases and V 2 bases, and 9 bases lay outside the gene matches. CDR3: CASSEYFVGLAGQETQYF. The CDR3 region has the DNA TGTGCCAGCAGTGAATACTTCGTTGGACTAGCGGGACAAGAGACCCAGTACTTC.

The CDR3 is CASSLASGGFGEYF. The CDR3 DNA follows: TGTGCCAGCAGTTTGGCTAGCGGGGGGTTTGGCGAGTATTTT. The chain joins TRBV27 to TRBJ2-3; 11 positions match TRBD2. CDR1 MNHEY and CDR2 SMNVEV come from the germline V gene (reference sequence). The CDR3 contains 14 residues. The V segment lost 3 bases and the J segment 13 bases; nucleotides outside the gene matches: 9.

The CDR3 DNA reads TGTGCCAGCAGCTTCGAGGGAGGGCCATCGTTCTTC. Translated, it gives CASSFEGGPSFF. The chain has TRBV7-9 and TRBJ2-1, with TRBD2 matching 7 bases. The CDR3 covers 12 residues. CDR1 and CDR2 from the germline V gene are SEHNR and FQNEAQ (reference sequence). Trimming cost V 3 bases and J 15 bases; bases outside gene matches: 8.

The chain uses TRBV5-1 and TRBJ2-3; TRBD2 agrees at 9 bases. Trimming cost V 2 bases and J 2 bases; bases outside gene matches: 6. The germline V gene encodes CDR1 SGHRS and CDR2 YFSETQ. There are 16 residues in the CDR3. The CDR3 protein is CASSLSGGSNTDTQYF. The CDR3 coding sequence is TGCGCCAGCAGCTTAAGCGGGGGGTCCAACACAGATACGCAGTATTTT.

CDR3 in amino acids: CASSNERVASGTEAFF. As DNA, the CDR3 is TGTGCCAGCAGTAACGAGAGGGTGGCTAGCGGGACTGAAGCTTTCTTT. V gene TRBV2 combines with J gene TRBJ1-1; D call uncertain. This CDR3 region has 16 residues. Germline assignment: CDR1 SNHLY and CDR2 FYNNEI. V gave up 5 bases and J gave up 5 bases, with 21 bases separating them.

This chain joins TRBV6-1 and TRBJ2-1; TRBD1 might be the D (5 bases). The V and J ends lost 2 bases and 8 bases respectively, with 10 bases between them. This CDR3 spans 13 amino acids. Per germline, CDR1 MNHNS and CDR2 SASEGT. The CDR3 nucleotides are TGTGCCAGCAGTGAAAGGCAGGGTTATGAGCAGTTCTTC. This encodes CASSERQGYEQFF.

This rearrangement joins TRBV4-3 to TRBJ2-1; no definite D call. Germline CDR1 is LGHNA and CDR2 is YSLEER. This CDR3 comprises 15 residues. Trimming pared 0 bases from V and 5 bases from J, leaving 11 bases between. The CDR3 spells CASSQEGRSNNEQFF. The CDR3 DNA is TGCGCCAGCAGCCAAGAGGGCAGGTCTAACAATGAGCAGTTCTTC.

The CDR3 here is CAISGQVSGNTIYF. In DNA form, the CDR3 reads TGTGCCATCAGTGGACAGGTCTCTGGAAACACCATATATTTT. The V gene is TRBV10-3, the J gene TRBJ1-3; D may be TRBD1 (6 bases). The CDR3 is 14 residues long. Germline CDR1 reads ENHRY; CDR2 reads SYGVKD. Trimming pared 4 bases from V and 0 bases from J, leaving 7 bases between.

This clone is a singleton in its sample. This sequence joins TRBV5-6 and TRBJ2-7; TRBD2 matches 14 bases. V dropped 0 bases and J dropped 7; count of bases not matched to a gene: 6. The CDR3 has 16 residues. Germline lookup yields CDR1 SGHDT and CDR2 YYEEEE. CDR3 sequence reads: CASSLGLAGGLGEQYF. The CDR3 bases are TGTGCCAGCAGCTTGGGACTAGCGGGAGGGCTAGGGGAGCAGTACTTC.

The chain combines TRBV19 with TRBJ1-5; D is unclear. Germline loops: CDR1 LNHDA, CDR2 SQIVND (reference sequence). This CDR3 has 15 amino acids. Trimming shortened V by 10 bases and J by 1 base, and 17 bases separated the two germline ends. The CDR3 reads CAISMTLGSNQPQHF. The CDR3 region has the DNA TGTGCCATATCAATGACCCTCGGGAGCAATCAGCCCCAGCATTTT.

The chain uses TRBV25-1 and TRBJ1-2; the match to TRBD1 covers 7 bases. The germline gives CDR1 MGHDK, CDR2 SYGVNS. CDR3 size: 14 residues. V lost 1 base to trimming and J lost 6 bases; unmatched junction nucleotides: 5. In nucleotides, the CDR3 is TGTGCCAGCAGTGAATTAGGGACAGCGGATGGCTACACCTTC. Its protein product is CASSELGTADGYTF.

V usage is TRBV23-1 and J usage is TRBJ1-3; D is ambiguous. TRBV23-1 is known as an ORF, though its function is uncertain. Trimming left V 2 bases short and J 4 bases short, with 36 bases between. There are 23 residues in the CDR3. CDR3 nucleotides: TGCGCCAGCAGTCAACGTAAAACAGAAAGAGCGGGGTTTCCGTCCTTACTAGGAAACACCATATATTTT. Amino acids: CASSQRKTERAGFPSLLGNTIYF.

Here the CDR3 DNA reads TGTGCCAGCAGCTTAGTAGTGAAAACAGACAGGGGAGTGGGAAACACCATATATTTT. As protein: CASSLVVKTDRGVGNTIYF. The V and J genes are TRBV11-1 and TRBJ1-3; 8 bases fit TRBD1. The CDR3 runs to 19 residues. Trimming at V came to 1 base and at J to 4 bases, leaving 15 bases not matched to a gene. Germline CDR1 and CDR2: SGHAT and FQDESV (reference sequence).

This clone was seen just once. This rearrangement joins TRBV7-9 to TRBJ1-1, with D tentatively TRBD1 (6 bases). The length of the CDR3 is 13 residues. Germline V gene sequence: CDR1 SEHNR, CDR2 FQNEAQ (reference sequence). Trimming took off 5 bases at V and 4 bases at J, with 11 bases between the two ends. The CDR3 sequence: CASSPAGATEAFF. DNA of the CDR3: TGTGCCAGCAGCCCGGCGGGGGCCACTGAAGCTTTCTTT. The variable domain in full, with the rest retrieved from reference TRBV7-9 and TRBJ1-1, is DTGVSQNPRHKITKRGQNVTFRCDPISEHNRLYWYRQTLGQGPEFLTYFQNEAQLEKSRLLSDRFSAERPKGSFSTLEIQRTEQGDSAMYLCASSPAGATEAFFGQGTRLTVV.

This CDR3 is CASSLGQGTSGTDTQYF. For the CDR3, the DNA is TGTGCCAGCAGCTTAGGGCAGGGGACTAGCGGCACAGATACGCAGTATTTT. The chain carries TRBV7-9 and TRBJ2-3; 10 bases align to TRBD2. Germline-derived CDR1 and CDR2 are SEHNR and FQNEAQ (reference sequence). Losses at the gene ends were 1 base for V and 1 base for J; bases not matched to a gene: 5. CDR3 length: 17 amino acids.

The chain uses TRBV2 and TRBJ2-1; 12 nucleotides line up with TRBD2. This CDR3 spans 14 amino acids. V gave up 10 bases and J gave up 4 bases; unmatched junction bases: 5. The germline gives CDR1 SNHLY, CDR2 FYNNEI. This CDR3 is CATRGTSGYNEQFF. The CDR3, as DNA: TGTGCCACCCGCGGGACTAGCGGGTACAATGAGCAGTTCTTC.

This chain connects TRBV19 to TRBJ2-7, with TRBD2 matching over 11 bases. The CDR3 is 13 amino acids. The trim removed 6 bases at V and 6 bases at J, leaving 4 bases unmatched. Germline V lookup: CDR1 LNHDA, CDR2 SQIVND (reference sequence). CDR3 loop: CASRVTSGTEQYF. As DNA, the CDR3 is TGTGCCAGTAGGGTGACTAGCGGGACCGAGCAGTACTTC.

This rearrangement joins TRBV30 to TRBJ1-5, with D perhaps TRBD1 (5 bases). In germline, CDR1 is GTSNPN, CDR2 SVGIG (reference sequence). V was cut by 2 bases and J by 0 bases, with 8 bases left in between. The CDR3 sequence is 14 residues long. The CDR3 DNA reads as TGTGCCTGGAGTCTGACAGCTAGCAATCAGCCCCAGCATTTT. Amino acid sequence: CAWSLTASNQPQHF.

The V gene is TRBV4-2, the J gene TRBJ1-3; D is undetermined. Between the trimmed V and J ends, which lost 3 bases and 2 bases, there was a span of 14 bases. This CDR3 contains 16 residues. The germline CDR1 and CDR2 sequences are LGHNA and YNFKEQ. The CDR3 region is CASSHRGSGTGNTIYF. Written as DNA, the CDR3 is TGTGCCAGCAGCCACAGAGGTAGTGGCACTGGAAACACCATATATTTT.

The chain uses TRBV12-5 and TRBJ2-3; possible D gene TRBD2, 6 bases. V was shortened by 9 bases and J by 5 bases, with 24 bases between the two germline ends. The CDR3 covers 16 residues. The V gene's germline CDR1 is LGHNT and CDR2 FRNRAP. The CDR3 DNA is TGTGCTAGCCAAACCTCGGACTATCCCCTCGGAGATACGCAGTATTTT. It yields the protein CASQTSDYPLGDTQYF.

This sequence joins TRBV2 and TRBJ2-3, with 12 positions matching TRBD2. The V segment lost 0 bases and the J segment 5 bases; nucleotides outside the gene matches: 3. This CDR3 comprises 16 residues. Germline V gene lookup returns CDR1 SNHLY and CDR2 FYNNEI. The CDR3 sequence is CASSEARLAGEDTQYF. CDR3 nucleotide sequence: TGTGCCAGCAGTGAAGCCCGACTAGCGGGAGAAGATACGCAGTATTTT.